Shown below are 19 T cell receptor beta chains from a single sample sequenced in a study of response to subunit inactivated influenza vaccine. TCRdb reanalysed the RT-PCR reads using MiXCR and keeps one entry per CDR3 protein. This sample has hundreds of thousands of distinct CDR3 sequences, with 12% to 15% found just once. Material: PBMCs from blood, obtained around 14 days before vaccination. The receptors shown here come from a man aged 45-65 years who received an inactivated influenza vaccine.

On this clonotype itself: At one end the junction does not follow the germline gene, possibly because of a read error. The CDR3 sequence: CASTYGDGRNF. In DNA, the CDR3 is TGTGCCAGCACCTACGGGGATGGGCGCAACTTT. The chain has TRBV2 and TRBJ2-3, with D perhaps matching TRBD2 (5 bases). The CDR3 consists of 11 residues. The V gene's germline CDR1 is SNHLY and CDR2 FYNNEI.

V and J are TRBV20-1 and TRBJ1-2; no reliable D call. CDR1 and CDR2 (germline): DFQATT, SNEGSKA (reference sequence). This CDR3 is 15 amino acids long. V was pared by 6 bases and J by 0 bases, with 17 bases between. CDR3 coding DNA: TGCAGTGCCGAGGAACCGGACGGAGCTAACTATGGCTACACCTTC. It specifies CSAEEPDGANYGYTF.

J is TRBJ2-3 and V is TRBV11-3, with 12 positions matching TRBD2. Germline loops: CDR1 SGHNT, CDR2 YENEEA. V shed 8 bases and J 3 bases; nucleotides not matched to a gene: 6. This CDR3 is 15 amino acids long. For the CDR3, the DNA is TGTGCCAGCTCGGCTAGCGGGAGGGGTACAGATACGCAGTATTTT. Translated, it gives CASSASGRGTDTQYF. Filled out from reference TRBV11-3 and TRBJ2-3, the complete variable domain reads EAGVVQSPRYKIIEKKQPVAFWCNPISGHNTLYWYLQNLGQGPELLIRYENEEAVDDSQLPKDRFSAERLKGVDSTLKIQPAELGDSAVYLCASSASGRGTDTQYFGPGTRLTVL.

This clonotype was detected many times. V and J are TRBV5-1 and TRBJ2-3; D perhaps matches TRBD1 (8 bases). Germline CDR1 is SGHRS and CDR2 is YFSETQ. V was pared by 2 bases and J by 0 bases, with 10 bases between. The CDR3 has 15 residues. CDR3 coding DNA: TGCGCCAGCAGCTTACAGGGGGGGAGCACAGATACGCAGTATTTT. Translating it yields CASSLQGGSTDTQYF.

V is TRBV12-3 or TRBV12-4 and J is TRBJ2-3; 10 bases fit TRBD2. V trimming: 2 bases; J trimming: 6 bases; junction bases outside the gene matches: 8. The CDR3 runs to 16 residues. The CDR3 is CASSLTKREGEDTQYF. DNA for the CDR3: TGTGCCAGCAGTTTAACCAAGCGGGAGGGCGAGGATACGCAGTATTTT.

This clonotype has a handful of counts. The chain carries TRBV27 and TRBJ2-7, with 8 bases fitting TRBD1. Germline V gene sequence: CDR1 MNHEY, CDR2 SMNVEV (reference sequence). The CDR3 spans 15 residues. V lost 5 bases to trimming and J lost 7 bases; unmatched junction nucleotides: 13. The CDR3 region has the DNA TGTGCCAGCAGTGTCACAGGGGGGCAGGAGGGGGAGCAGTACTTC. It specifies CASSVTGGQEGEQYF.

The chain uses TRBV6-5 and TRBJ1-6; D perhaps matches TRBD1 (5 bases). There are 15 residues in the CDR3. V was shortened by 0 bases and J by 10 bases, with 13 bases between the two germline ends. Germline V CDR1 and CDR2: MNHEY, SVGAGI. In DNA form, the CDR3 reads TGTGCCAGCAGTTACTCGACCCAGGGACGCTCACCCCTCCACTTT. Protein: CASSYSTQGRSPLHF.

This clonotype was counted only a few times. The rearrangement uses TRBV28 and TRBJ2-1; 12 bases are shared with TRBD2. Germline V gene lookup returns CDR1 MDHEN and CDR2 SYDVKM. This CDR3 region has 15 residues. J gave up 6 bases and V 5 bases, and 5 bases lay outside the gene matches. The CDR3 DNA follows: TGTGCCAGCAGTCAACTAGCGGGAGGACGCAATGAGCAGTTCTTC. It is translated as CASSQLAGGRNEQFF.

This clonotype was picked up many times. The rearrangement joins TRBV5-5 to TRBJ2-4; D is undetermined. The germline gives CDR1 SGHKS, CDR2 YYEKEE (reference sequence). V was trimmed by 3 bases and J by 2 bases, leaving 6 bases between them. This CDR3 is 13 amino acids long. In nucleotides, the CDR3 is TGTGCCAGCAGCTCCGACACCAAAAACATTCAGTACTTC. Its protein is CASSSDTKNIQYF. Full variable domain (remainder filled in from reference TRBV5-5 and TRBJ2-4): DAGVTQSPTHLIKTRGQQVTLRCSPISGHKSVSWYQQVLGQGPQFIFQYYEKEERGRGNFPDRFSARQFPNYSSELNVNALLLGDSALYLCASSSDTKNIQYFGAGTRLSVL.

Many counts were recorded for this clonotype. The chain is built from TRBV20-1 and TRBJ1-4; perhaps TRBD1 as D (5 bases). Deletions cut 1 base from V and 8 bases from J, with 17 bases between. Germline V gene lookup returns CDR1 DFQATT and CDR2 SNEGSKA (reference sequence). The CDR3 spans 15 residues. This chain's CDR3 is CSARGDSGEEEKLFF. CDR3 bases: TGCAGTGCTAGAGGCGACAGCGGAGAAGAGGAAAAACTGTTTTTT.

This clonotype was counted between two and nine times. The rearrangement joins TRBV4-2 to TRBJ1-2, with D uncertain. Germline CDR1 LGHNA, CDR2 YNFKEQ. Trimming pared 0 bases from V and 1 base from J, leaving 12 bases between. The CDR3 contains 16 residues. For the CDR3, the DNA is TGTGCCAGCAGCCAAGATACGGGGAACCTTAACTATGGCTACACCTTC. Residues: CASSQDTGNLNYGYTF.

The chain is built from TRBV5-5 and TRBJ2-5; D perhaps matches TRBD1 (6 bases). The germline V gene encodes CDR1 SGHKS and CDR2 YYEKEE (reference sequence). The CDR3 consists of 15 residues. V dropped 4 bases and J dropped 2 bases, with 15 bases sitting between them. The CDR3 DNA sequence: TGTGCCAGCAGCGCGGACAGCCTTCCTCAAGAGACCCAGTACTTC. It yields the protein CASSADSLPQETQYF.

This CDR3 is CASSPPMGEQETQYF. The CDR3, as DNA: TGTGCCAGCTCACCACCGATGGGCGAGCAAGAGACCCAGTACTTC. The V gene is TRBV18, the J gene TRBJ2-5; D is uncertain. The CDR3 sequence is 15 residues long. Germline V CDR1 and CDR2: KGHSH, LQKENI. Trimming left V 0 bases short and J 2 bases short, with 10 bases between. The full variable domain, completed using reference TRBV18 and TRBJ2-5, is NAGVMQNPRHLVRRRGQEARLRCSPMKGHSHVYWYRQLPEEGLKFMVYLQKENIIDESGMPKERFSAEFPKEGPSILRIQQVVRGDSAAYFCASSPPMGEQETQYFGPGTRLLVL.

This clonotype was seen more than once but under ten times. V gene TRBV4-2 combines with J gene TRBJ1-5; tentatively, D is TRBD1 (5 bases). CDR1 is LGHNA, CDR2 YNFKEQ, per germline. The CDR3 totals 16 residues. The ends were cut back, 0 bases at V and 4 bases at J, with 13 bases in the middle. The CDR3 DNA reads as TGTGCCAGCAGCCAAGATCTGGGGGGGAAAAATCAGCCCCAGCATTTT. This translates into CASSQDLGGKNQPQHF.

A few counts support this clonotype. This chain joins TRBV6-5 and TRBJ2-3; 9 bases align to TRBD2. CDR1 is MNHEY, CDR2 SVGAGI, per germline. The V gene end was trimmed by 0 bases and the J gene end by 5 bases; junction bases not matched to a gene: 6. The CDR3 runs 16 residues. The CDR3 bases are TGTGCCAGCAGTTACTCCCGGTCACTAGCGGGAGATACGCAGTATTTT. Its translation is CASSYSRSLAGDTQYF.

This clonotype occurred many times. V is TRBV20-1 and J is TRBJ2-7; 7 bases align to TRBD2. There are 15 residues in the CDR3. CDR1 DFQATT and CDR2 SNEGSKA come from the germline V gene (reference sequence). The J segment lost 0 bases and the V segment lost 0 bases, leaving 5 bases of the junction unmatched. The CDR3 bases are TGCAGTGCTAGAGATCCTAGCGGTAGCTCCTACGAGCAGTACTTC. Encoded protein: CSARDPSGSSYEQYF.

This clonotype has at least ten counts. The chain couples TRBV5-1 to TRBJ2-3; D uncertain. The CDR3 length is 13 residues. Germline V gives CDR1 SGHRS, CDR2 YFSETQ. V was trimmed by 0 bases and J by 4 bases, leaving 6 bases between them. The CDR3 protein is CASSLVGSDTQYF. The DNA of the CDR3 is TGCGCCAGCAGCTTGGTTGGGTCAGATACGCAGTATTTT.

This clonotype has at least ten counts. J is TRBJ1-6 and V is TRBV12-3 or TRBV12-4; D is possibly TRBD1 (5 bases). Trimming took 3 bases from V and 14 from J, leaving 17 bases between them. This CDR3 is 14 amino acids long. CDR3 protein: CASSFGSRGSSLHF. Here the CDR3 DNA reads TGTGCCAGCAGTTTCGGATCGAGGGGATCATCCCTCCACTTT.

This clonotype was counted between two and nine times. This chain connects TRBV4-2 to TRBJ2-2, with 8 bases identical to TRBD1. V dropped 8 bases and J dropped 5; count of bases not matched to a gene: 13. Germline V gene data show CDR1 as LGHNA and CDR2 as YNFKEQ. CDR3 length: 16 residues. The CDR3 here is CASGGQGVFTTGELFF. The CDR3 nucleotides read TGTGCCAGCGGCGGACAGGGTGTTTTTACTACCGGGGAGCTGTTTTTT.